The T cell receptor (beta chain) described here comes from a study of blood T cell repertoires in COVID-19. Authors' data handling: Reference gene primer amplification in the assay estimated nucleated cell counts. Clones were read by immunoSEQ multiplex PCR, and TCRdb kept only the in-frame ones, dropping some. V, J and clone size reflect that table, while D and trimming were determined from the DNA. The data show some 460,000 clones, 75% to 90% seen once. V gave up 3 bases and J gave up 5 bases; unmatched junction bases: 4. This CDR3 is built from 14 residues. Per the germline V gene, CDR1 is SGHAT and CDR2 is FQNNGV.

The sequenced material came from PBMCs or T cells enriched from blood (not recorded which). This receptor was identified in a woman aged 18-35 years who had recovered from COVID-19. The chain uses TRBV11-2 and TRBJ2-7; 10 positions match TRBD1. CDR3 region: CASSFGTGDNEQYF. The CDR3 DNA reads TGTGCCAGCAGCTTCGGGACAGGGGACAACGAGCAGTACTTC.